This is a list of T cell receptor beta chains from one sample in a study of control samples from healthy donors and cancer patients. Measured with immunoSEQ multiplex PCR; TCRdb has only the in-frame clones, and not every one. The table lists about 100,000 clones, roughly 90% of them singletons. The specimen was blood. These TCRs come from a woman in her forties or fifties in good health. The CDR3 runs from the conserved cysteine through the conserved F or W. A D gene is named only where the DNA matches it firmly. A row's size may be missing; if present it is once, few, many or a size class.

clone_size: NA
v_call: TRBV10-3
d_call: NA
j_call: TRBJ2-3
cdr3_nt: TGTGCCATCAGGGACGCGGGGAAAAGCACAGATACGCAGTATTTT
cdr3_aa: CAIRDAGKSTDTQYF

clone_size: NA
v_call: TRBV6-5
d_call: NA
j_call: TRBJ2-7
cdr3_nt: TGTGCCAGCAGGGACCGGGACGTCTCCTACGAGCAGTACTTC
cdr3_aa: CASRDRDVSYEQYF

clone_size: NA
v_call: TRBV12-3/TRBV12-4
d_call: TRBD1
j_call: TRBJ1-2
cdr3_nt: TGTGCCAGCACCCGGACAGGGGCGGGCGGCTACACCTTC
cdr3_aa: CASTRTGAGGYTF

clone_size: NA
v_call: TRBV4-3
d_call: NA
j_call: TRBJ1-1
cdr3_nt: TGCGCCAGCAGCCAAGATCGGGGGTCCGGGGGGAACACTGAAGCTTTCTTT
cdr3_aa: CASSQDRGSGGNTEAFF

clone_size: NA
v_call: TRBV3-1/TRBV3-2
d_call: NA
j_call: TRBJ1-1
cdr3_nt: TGTGCCAGCAGCCAAAGGGGGGCGCGGACTGAAGCTTTCTTT
cdr3_aa: CASSQRGARTEAFF

clone_size: NA
v_call: TRBV12-3/TRBV12-4
d_call: TRBD2
j_call: TRBJ2-5
cdr3_nt: TGTGCCAGCAGTTTGAGGCGGGGGGAGACCCAGTACTTC
cdr3_aa: CASSLRRGETQYF

clone_size: once
v_call: TRBV7-8
d_call: NA
j_call: TRBJ1-1
cdr3_nt: TGTGCCAGCAGACGATTCGGGACGGTGAACACTGAAGCTTTCTTT
cdr3_aa: CASRRFGTVNTEAFF

clone_size: NA
v_call: TRBV12-3/TRBV12-4
d_call: NA
j_call: TRBJ2-1
cdr3_nt: TGTGCCAGCAGTTTTGCAGGGCGCAATGAGCAGTTCTTC
cdr3_aa: CASSFAGRNEQFF

clone_size: NA
v_call: TRBV5-1
d_call: NA
j_call: TRBJ1-4
cdr3_nt: TGCGCCAGCAGCTTGGAGGTCATCACTAATGAAAAACTGTTTTTT
cdr3_aa: CASSLEVITNEKLFF

clone_size: NA
v_call: TRBV19
d_call: NA
j_call: TRBJ1-2
cdr3_nt: TGTGCCAGTACGAGGGGCGCAGTATCGTCTGGCTACACCTTC
cdr3_aa: CASTRGAVSSGYTF

clone_size: once
v_call: TRBV24-1
d_call: NA
j_call: TRBJ2-2
cdr3_nt: TGTGCCACCAGTGATCCCCTCCGAGAGGCGACCGGGGAGCTGTTTTTT
cdr3_aa: CATSDPLREATGELFF

clone_size: once
v_call: TRBV30
d_call: TRBD1
j_call: TRBJ1-1
cdr3_nt: TGTGCCTGGGAGACCCCGGGACAGGGGCCGCGTGAAGCTTTCTTT
cdr3_aa: CAWETPGQGPREAFF

clone_size: NA
v_call: TRBV14
d_call: NA
j_call: TRBJ1-6
cdr3_nt: TGTGCCAGCAGCCAATATACAGGGAATAATTCACCCCTCCACTTT
cdr3_aa: CASSQYTGNNSPLHF

clone_size: NA
v_call: TRBV27
d_call: TRBD1
j_call: TRBJ2-3
cdr3_nt: TGTGCCAGCAGTTCCCTCTCCGGGACAGGGTCGCCCACAGATACGCAGTATTTT
cdr3_aa: CASSSLSGTGSPTDTQYF

clone_size: NA
v_call: TRBV5-5
d_call: TRBD1
j_call: TRBJ2-2
cdr3_nt: TGTGCCAGCAGCCTCCAGGGGGCGAACACCGGGGAGCTGTTTTTT
cdr3_aa: CASSLQGANTGELFF